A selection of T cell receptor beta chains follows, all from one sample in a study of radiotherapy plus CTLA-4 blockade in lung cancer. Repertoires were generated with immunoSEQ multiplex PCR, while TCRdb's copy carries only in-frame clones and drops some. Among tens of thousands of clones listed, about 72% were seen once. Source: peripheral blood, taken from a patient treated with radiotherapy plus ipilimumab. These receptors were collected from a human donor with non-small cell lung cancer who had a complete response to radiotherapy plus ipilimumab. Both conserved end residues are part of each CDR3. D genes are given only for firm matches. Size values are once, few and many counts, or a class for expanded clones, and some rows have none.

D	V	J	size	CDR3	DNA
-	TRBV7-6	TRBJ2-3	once	CASSLQGDTQYF	TGTGCCAGCAGCTTGCAAGGAGATACGCAGTATTTT
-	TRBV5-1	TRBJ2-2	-	CASSSSASADTGELFF	TGCGCCAGCAGCTCTTCGGCTAGCGCCGACACCGGGGAGCTGTTTTTT
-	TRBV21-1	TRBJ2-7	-	CASSEQYF	TGTGCCAGCAGCGAGCAGTACTTC
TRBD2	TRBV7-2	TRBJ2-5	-	CASSPGGGVETQYF	TGTGCCAGCAGCCCGGGGGGAGGGGTAGAGACCCAGTACTTC
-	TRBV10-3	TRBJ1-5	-	CAISEAPGDNQPQHF	TGTGCCATCAGTGAGGCCCCTGGGGACAATCAGCCCCAGCATTTT
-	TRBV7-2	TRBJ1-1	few	CASSFGGGTEAFF	TGTGCCAGCAGCTTTGGGGGAGGGACTGAAGCTTTCTTT
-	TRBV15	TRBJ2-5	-	CATSRWGYQETQYF	TGTGCCACCAGCAGGTGGGGGTACCAAGAGACCCAGTACTTC
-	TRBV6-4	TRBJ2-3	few	CASSDSASMKPDTQYF	TGTGCCAGCAGTGACTCGGCTAGCATGAAACCAGATACGCAGTATTTT
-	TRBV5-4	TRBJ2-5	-	CASSIDTETQYF	TGTGCCAGCAGCATTGACACAGAGACCCAGTACTTC
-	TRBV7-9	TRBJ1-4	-	CASSQDLVEKLFF	TGCGCCAGCAGCCAAGATCTCGTTGAAAAACTGTTTTTT
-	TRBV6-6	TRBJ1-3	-	CASNPGNTIYF	TGTGCCAGCAATCCTGGAAACACCATATATTTT